This T cell receptor beta chain was sequenced in a study of cytomegalovirus exposure and HLA in healthy donors. Study background: Samples from HLA-typed donors yielded approximately 88 million unique TCRs in an early data release. Assignment to the Caucasian-associated ancestry cluster applied to around 80% of the approximately 360 genotyped donors.

Germline V gene data show CDR1 as SGHTA and CDR2 as FQGNSA. The CDR3 extends over 18 amino acids. J lost 0 bases, V lost 5 bases, and 9 bases had no gene match. 60 Vbeta and 13 Jbeta primers were used in PCR. Repertoires were generated with immunoSEQ multiplex PCR, while TCRdb's copy carries only in-frame clones and drops some. Here the sample spans 210,000 or so clones, roughly 90% being singletons. Study results and limitations: In a later analysis, HLA-associated beta chains showed higher expansion and lower generation probabilities than comparable chains.

Regarding this clone: What it binds is not known.

This clonotype was obtained from a woman under 30 in good health and CMV-seronegative. This chain uses TRBV7-2 with TRBJ2-3, with 12 bases fitting TRBD2. Sequencing was performed on PBMCs. The CDR3 here is CASSRRGTSGSSTDTQYF. CDR3 bases: TGTGCCAGCAGCCGTCGGGGGACTAGCGGGTCTAGCACAGATACGCAGTATTTT.